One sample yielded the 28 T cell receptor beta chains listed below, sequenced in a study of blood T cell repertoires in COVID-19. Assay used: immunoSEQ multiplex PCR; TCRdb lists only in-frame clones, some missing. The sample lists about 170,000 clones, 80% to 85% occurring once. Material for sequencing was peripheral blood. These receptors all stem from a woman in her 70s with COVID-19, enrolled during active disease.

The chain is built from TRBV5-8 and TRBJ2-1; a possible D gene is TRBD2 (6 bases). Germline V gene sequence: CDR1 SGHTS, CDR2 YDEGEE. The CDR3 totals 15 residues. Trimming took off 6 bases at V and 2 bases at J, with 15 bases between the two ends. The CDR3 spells CASKEGGKTYNEQFF. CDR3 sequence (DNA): TGTGCCAGCAAAGAGGGAGGCAAAACCTACAATGAGCAGTTCTTC.

This CDR3 reads CASSQGGGSSYNSPLHF. CDR3 nucleotides: TGTGCCAGCAGCCAAGGGGGGGGCAGCTCCTATAATTCACCCCTCCACTTT. The chain recombines TRBV3-1 (or the pseudogene TRBV3-2) with TRBJ1-6; possibly TRBD1 for D (6 bases). V dropped 1 base and J dropped 0 bases, with 10 bases sitting between them. The CDR3 loop spans 17 amino acids. In germline, CDR1 is LGHDT, CDR2 YNNKEL (reference sequence).

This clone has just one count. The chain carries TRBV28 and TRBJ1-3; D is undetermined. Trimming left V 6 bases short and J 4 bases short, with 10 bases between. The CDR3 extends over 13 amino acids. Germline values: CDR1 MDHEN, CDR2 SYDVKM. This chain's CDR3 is CASRFSTGNTIYF. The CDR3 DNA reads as TGTGCCAGCAGGTTCTCTACCGGAAACACCATATATTTT.

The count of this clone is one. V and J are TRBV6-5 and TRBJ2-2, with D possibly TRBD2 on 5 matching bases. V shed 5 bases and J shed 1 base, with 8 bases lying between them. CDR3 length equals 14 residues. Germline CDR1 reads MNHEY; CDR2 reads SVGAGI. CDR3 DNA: TGTGCCAGCAGTAGGACTGAGAACACCGGGGAGCTGTTTTTT. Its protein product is CASSRTENTGELFF.

CDR3 sequence: CASSPDRNYGYTF. CDR3 nucleotide sequence: TGTGCCAGCAGCCCTGACAGAAACTATGGCTACACCTTC. V usage is TRBV6-4 and J usage is TRBJ1-2; D is possibly TRBD1 (5 bases). Trimming shortened V by 6 bases and J by 2 bases, and 10 bases separated the two germline ends. Germline values: CDR1 MRHNA, CDR2 SNTAGT. This CDR3 is built from 13 residues.

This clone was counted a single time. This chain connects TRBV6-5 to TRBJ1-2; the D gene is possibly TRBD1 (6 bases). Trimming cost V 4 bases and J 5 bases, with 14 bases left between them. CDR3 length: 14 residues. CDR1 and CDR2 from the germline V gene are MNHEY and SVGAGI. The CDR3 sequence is CASSWQGSGYGYTF. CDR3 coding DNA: TGTGCCAGCAGTTGGCAGGGGTCGGGGTATGGCTACACCTTC.

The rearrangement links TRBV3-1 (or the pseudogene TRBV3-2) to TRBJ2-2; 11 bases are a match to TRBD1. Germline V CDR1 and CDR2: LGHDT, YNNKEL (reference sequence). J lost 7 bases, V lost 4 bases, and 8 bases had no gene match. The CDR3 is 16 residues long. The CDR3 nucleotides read TGTGCCAGCAGCCGGAGGACAGGGGGCGGAAGCGGGGAGCTGTTTTTT. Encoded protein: CASSRRTGGGSGELFF.

CDR3 nucleotides: TGTGCCACCACACGACAGGGTGGGTACGAGCAGTACTTC. Translation: CATTRQGGYEQYF. The rearrangement links TRBV27 to TRBJ2-7; 7 bases match TRBD1. CDR1 MNHEY and CDR2 SMNVEV come from the germline V gene (reference sequence). The CDR3 extends over 13 amino acids. V trimming: 10 bases; J trimming: 4 bases; junction bases outside the gene matches: 10.

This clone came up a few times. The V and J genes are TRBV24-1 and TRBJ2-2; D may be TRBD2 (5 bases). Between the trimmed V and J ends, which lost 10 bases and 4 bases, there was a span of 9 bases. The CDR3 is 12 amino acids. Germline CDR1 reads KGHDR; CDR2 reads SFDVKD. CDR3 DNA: TGTGCCACAGGACTCACCACCGGGGAGCTGTTTTTT. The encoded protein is CATGLTTGELFF.

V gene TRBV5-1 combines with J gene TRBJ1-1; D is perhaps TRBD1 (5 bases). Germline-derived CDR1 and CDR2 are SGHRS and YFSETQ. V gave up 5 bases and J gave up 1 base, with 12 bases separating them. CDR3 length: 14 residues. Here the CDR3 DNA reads TGCGCCAGCAGAGATGACAGAGGGAACACTGAAGCTTTCTTT. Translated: CASRDDRGNTEAFF.

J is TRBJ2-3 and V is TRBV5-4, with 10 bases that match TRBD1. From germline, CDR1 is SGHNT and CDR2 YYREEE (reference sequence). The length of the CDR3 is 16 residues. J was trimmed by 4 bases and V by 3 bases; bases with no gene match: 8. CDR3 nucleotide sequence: TGTGCCAGCAGCTCCCCCGGGACAGGGGTTTCAGATACGCAGTATTTT. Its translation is CASSSPGTGVSDTQYF.

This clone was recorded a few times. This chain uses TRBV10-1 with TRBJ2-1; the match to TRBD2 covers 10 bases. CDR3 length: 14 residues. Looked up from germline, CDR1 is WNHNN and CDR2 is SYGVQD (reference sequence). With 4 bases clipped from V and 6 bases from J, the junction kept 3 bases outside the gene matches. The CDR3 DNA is TGCGCCAGCAGTGTGGTAGCGGGAGGCAATGAGCAGTTCTTC. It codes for CASSVVAGGNEQFF.

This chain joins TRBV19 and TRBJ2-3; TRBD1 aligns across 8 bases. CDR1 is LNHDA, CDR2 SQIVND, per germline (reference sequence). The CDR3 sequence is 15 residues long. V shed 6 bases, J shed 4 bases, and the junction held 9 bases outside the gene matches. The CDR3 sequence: CASRNPGGDADTQYF. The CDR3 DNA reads TGTGCCAGTAGAAATCCAGGGGGCGACGCAGATACGCAGTATTTT.

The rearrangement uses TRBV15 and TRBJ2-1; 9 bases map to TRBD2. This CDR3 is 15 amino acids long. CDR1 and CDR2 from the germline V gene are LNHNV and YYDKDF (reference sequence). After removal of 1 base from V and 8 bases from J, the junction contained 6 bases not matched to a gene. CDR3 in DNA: TGTGCCACCAGCAGAGCTGGCGGGGGGGATCATGAGCAGTTCTTC. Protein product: CATSRAGGGDHEQFF.

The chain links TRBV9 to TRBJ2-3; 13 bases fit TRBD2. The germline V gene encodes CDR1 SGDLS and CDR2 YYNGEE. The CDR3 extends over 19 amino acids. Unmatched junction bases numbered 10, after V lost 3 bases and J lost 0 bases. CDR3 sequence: CASSARLAGGLTSTDTQYF. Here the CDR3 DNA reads TGTGCCAGCAGCGCTCGACTAGCGGGGGGCCTAACTAGCACAGATACGCAGTATTTT.

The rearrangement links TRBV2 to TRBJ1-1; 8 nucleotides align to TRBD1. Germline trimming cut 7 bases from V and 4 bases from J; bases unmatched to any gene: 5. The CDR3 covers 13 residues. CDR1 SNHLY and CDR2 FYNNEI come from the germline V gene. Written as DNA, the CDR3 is TGTGCCAGCACCGAGGACAGGGCCACTGAAGCTTTCTTT. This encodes CASTEDRATEAFF. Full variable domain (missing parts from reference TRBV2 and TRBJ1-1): EPEVTQTPSHQVTQMGQEVILRCVPISNHLYFYWYRQILGQKVEFLVSFYNNEISEKSEIFDDQFSVERPDGSNFTLKIRSTKLEDSAMYFCASTEDRATEAFFGQGTRLTVV.

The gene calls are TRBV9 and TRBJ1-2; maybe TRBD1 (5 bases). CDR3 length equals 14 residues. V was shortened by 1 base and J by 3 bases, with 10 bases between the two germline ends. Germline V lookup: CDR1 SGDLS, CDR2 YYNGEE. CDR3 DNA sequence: TGTGCCAGCAGCGTATCTGACAGTTACTATGGCTACACCTTC. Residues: CASSVSDSYYGYTF.

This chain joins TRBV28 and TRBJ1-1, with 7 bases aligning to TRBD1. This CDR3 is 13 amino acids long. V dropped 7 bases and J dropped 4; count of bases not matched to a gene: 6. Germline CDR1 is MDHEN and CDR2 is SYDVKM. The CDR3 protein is CASKRTGRTEAFF. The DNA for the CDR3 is TGTGCCAGCAAGAGGACAGGCCGCACTGAAGCTTTCTTT.

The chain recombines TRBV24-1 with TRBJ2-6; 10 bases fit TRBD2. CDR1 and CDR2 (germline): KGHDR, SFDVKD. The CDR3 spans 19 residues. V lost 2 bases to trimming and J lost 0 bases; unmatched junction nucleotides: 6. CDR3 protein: CATSDSRTSGSSGANVLTF. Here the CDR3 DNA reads TGTGCCACCAGTGATTCCCGGACTAGCGGCAGCTCTGGGGCCAACGTCCTGACTTTC.

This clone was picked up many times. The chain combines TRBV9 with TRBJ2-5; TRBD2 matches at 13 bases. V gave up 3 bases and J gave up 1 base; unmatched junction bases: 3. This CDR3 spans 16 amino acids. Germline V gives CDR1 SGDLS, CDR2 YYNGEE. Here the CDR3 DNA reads TGTGCCAGCAGCGCGGGGACTAGCGGGGTCCAAGAGACCCAGTACTTC. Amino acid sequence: CASSAGTSGVQETQYF.

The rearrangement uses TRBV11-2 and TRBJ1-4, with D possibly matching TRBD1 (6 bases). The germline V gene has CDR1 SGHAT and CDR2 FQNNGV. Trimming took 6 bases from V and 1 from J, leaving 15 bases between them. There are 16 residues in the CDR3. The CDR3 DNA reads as TGTGCCAGCAGACTTAACCCAGGGGTAACTAATGAAAAACTGTTTTTT. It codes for CASRLNPGVTNEKLFF.

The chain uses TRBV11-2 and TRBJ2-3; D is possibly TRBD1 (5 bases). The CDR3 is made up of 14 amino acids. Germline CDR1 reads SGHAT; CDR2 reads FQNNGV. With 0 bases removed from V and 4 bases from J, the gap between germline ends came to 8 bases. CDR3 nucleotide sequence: TGTGCCAGCAGCTTAGACAGGGCGGCAGATACGCAGTATTTT. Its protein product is CASSLDRAADTQYF.

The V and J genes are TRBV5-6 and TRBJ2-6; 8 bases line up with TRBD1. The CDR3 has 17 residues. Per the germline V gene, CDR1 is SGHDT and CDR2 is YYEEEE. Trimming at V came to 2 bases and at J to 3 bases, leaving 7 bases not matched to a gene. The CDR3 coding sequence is TGTGCCAGCAGCTTTAGGACAGGGATGTATGGGGCCAACGTCCTGACTTTC. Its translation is CASSFRTGMYGANVLTF.

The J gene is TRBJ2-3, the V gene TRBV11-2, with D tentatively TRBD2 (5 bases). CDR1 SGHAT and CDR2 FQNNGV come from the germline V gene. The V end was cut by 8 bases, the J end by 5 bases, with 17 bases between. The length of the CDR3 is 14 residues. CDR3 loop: CASGPPRAGDTQYF. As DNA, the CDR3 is TGTGCCAGCGGTCCCCCCCGGGCGGGAGATACGCAGTATTTT. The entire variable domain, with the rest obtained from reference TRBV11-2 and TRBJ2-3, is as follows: EAGVAQSPRYKIIEKRQSVAFWCNPISGHATLYWYQQILGQGPKLLIQFQNNGVVDDSQLPKDRFSAERLKGVDSTLKIQPAKLEDSAVYLCASGPPRAGDTQYFGPGTRLTVL.

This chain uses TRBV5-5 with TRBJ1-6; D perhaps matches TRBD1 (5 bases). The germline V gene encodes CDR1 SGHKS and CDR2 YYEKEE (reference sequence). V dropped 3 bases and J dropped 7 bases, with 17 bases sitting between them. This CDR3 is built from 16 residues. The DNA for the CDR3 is TGTGCCAGCAGCTCCAATATAAACAGACAGAATTCACCCCTCCACTTT. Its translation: CASSSNINRQNSPLHF.

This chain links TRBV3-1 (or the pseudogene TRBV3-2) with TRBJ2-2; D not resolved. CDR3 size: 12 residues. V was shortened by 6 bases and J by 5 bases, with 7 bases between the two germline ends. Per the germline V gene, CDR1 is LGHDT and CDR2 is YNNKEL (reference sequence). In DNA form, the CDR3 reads TGTGCCAGCAGACTGATGACCGGGGAGCTGTTTTTT. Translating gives CASRLMTGELFF.

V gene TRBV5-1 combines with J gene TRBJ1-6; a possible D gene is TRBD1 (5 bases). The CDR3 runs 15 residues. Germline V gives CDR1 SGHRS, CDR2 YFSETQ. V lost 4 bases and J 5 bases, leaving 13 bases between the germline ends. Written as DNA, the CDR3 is TGCGCCAGCAGCGATTCGGCAGGGAATAATTCACCCCTCCACTTT. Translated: CASSDSAGNNSPLHF.

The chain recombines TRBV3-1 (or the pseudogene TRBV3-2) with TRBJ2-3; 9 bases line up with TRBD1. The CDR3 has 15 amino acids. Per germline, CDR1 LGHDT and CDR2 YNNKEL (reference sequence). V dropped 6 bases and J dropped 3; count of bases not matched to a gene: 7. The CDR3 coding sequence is TGTGCCAGCAGTAGATGGGACAGGGTTACAGATACGCAGTATTTT. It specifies CASSRWDRVTDTQYF.